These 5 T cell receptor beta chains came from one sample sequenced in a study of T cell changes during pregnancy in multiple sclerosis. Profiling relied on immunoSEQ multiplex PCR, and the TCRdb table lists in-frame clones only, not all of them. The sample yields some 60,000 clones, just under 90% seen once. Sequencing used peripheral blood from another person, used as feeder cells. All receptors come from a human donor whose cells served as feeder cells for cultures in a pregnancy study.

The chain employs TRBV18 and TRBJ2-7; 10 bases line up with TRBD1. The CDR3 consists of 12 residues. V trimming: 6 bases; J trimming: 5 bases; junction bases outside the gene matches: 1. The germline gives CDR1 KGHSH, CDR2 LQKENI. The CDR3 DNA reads TGTGCCAGCTCTGGGACAGGGGACGAGCAGTACTTC. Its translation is CASSGTGDEQYF.

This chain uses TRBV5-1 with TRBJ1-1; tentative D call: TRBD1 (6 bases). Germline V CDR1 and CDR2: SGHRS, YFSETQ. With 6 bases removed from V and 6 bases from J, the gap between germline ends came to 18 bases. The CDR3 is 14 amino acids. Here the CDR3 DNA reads TGCGCCAGCACCTACGGGGGCGGAGGGTCTGAAGCTTTCTTT. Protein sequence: CASTYGGGGSEAFF.

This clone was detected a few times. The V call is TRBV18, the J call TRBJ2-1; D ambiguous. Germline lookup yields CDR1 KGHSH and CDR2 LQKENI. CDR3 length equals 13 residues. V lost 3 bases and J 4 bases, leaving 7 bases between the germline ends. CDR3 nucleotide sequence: TGTGCCAGCTCACCCCCTGGATACAATGAGCAGTTCTTC. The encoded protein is CASSPPGYNEQFF.

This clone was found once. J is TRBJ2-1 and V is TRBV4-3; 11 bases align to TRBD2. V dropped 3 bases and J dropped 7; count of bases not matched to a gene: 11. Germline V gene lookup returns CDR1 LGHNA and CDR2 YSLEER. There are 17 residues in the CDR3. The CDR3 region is CASSQGLVAGGGNEQFF. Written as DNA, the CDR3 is TGCGCCAGCAGCCAGGGCTTGGTAGCGGGAGGGGGGAATGAGCAGTTCTTC.

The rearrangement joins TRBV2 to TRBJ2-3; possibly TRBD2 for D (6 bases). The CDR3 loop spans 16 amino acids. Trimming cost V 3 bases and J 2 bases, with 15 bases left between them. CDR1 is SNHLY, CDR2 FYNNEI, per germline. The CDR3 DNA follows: TGTGCCAGCAGTGAGCCGGGGCGGGGATTCACAGATACGCAGTATTTT. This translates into CASSEPGRGFTDTQYF. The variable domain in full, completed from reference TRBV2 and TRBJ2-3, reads EPEVTQTPSHQVTQMGQEVILRCVPISNHLYFYWYRQILGQKVEFLVSFYNNEISEKSEIFDDQFSVERPDGSNFTLKIRSTKLEDSAMYFCASSEPGRGFTDTQYFGPGTRLTVL.